The 15 T cell receptor beta chains in this list originate from one sample, sequenced in a study of Ad26.COV2.S vaccination and SARS-CoV-2 variants. Specified treatment: roughly 19 received Ad26.COV2.S at low or high dose, single or two shots; five or six received placebo; per-sample allocation not given. Day 63 after the first injection of vaccine or placebo was the sampling time. Method: immunoSEQ multiplex PCR; TCRdb's copy keeps in-frame clones and lacks some. The repertoire holds approximately 300,000 clones, with 86% as singletons. The material was peripheral blood, obtained in a trial of Ad26.COV2.S vaccine versus placebo. The receptor source for this set is a person aged 18-60 years who received the Ad26.COV2.S COVID-19 vaccine or a placebo.

This clone turned up a few times. The chain carries TRBV7-9 and TRBJ1-2; D is uncertain. There are 13 residues in the CDR3. Deletions cut 0 bases from V and 4 bases from J, with 6 bases between. Germline V gene lookup returns CDR1 SEHNR and CDR2 FQNEAQ (reference sequence). CDR3 DNA sequence: TGTGCCAGCAGCTTAGCGGCCGCCTATGGCTACACCTTC. It specifies CASSLAAAYGYTF. Supplemented by reference TRBV7-9 and TRBJ1-2, the full variable domain reads DTGVSQNPRHKITKRGQNVTFRCDPISEHNRLYWYRQTLGQGPEFLTYFQNEAQLEKSRLLSDRFSAERPKGSFSTLEIQRTEQGDSAMYLCASSLAAAYGYTFGSGTRLTVV.

This chain uses TRBV6-5 with TRBJ1-2, with TRBD1 as a possible D gene (5 bases). V was shortened by 6 bases and J by 4 bases, with 12 bases between the two germline ends. CDR1 MNHEY and CDR2 SVGAGI come from the germline V gene. The CDR3 contains 13 residues. The chain's CDR3 is CASRPDTGYGYTF. The CDR3 bases are TGTGCCAGCAGACCGGACACCGGCTATGGCTACACCTTC.

The chain has TRBV20-1 and TRBJ1-5; D unresolved. The CDR3 has 17 residues. V was pared by 3 bases and J by 3 bases, with 21 bases between. The germline V gene has CDR1 DFQATT and CDR2 SNEGSKA (reference sequence). The CDR3 spells CSASSPPTRGYNQPQHF. The CDR3 DNA follows: TGCAGTGCTAGTTCACCCCCGACACGCGGTTACAATCAGCCCCAGCATTTT.

V is TRBV6-5 and J is TRBJ2-7; 8 bases agree with TRBD2. After removal of 6 bases from V and 3 bases from J, the junction contained 7 bases not matched to a gene. CDR1 MNHEY and CDR2 SVGAGI come from the germline V gene. The CDR3 is 14 amino acids. The CDR3 is CASSHTGGGYEQYF. CDR3 sequence (DNA): TGTGCCAGCAGCCACACCGGGGGGGGCTACGAGCAGTACTTC.

CDR3 sequence: CASSPPGLAGYTDTQYF. In nucleotides, the CDR3 is TGTGCCAGCTCACCACCGGGACTAGCGGGCTACACAGATACGCAGTATTTT. The chain joins TRBV18 to TRBJ2-3; 12 nucleotides align to TRBD2. The CDR3 runs to 17 residues. The junction had 3 bases not matched to a gene; V was cut back by 0 bases and J by 2 bases. Germline V gives CDR1 KGHSH, CDR2 LQKENI.

V usage is TRBV7-9 and J usage is TRBJ2-1; D is unclear. This CDR3 region has 11 residues. Trimming took 4 bases from V and 10 from J, leaving 8 bases between them. Germline CDR1 is SEHNR and CDR2 is FQNEAQ (reference sequence). CDR3 sequence reads: CASSYRSEQFF. The CDR3 nucleotides read TGTGCCAGCAGCTATAGGAGCGAGCAGTTCTTC.

The CDR3: CASSLYDRGRGAQPQHF. CDR3 in DNA: TGTGCCAGCAGCTTATATGACAGGGGGCGAGGTGCCCAGCCCCAGCATTTT. The chain employs TRBV7-8 and TRBJ1-5; TRBD1 matches 10 bases. J gave up 7 bases and V 2 bases, and 11 bases lay outside the gene matches. Germline V CDR1 and CDR2: SGHVS, FQNEAQ. CDR3 length equals 17 residues.

The chain recombines TRBV10-3 with TRBJ1-3, with D unclear. Trimming shortened V by 7 bases and J by 0 bases, and 13 bases separated the two germline ends. Germline loops: CDR1 ENHRY, CDR2 SYGVKD. CDR3 length equals 15 residues. In nucleotides, the CDR3 is TGTGCCATCACCAACCCCGGGAGCTCTGGAAACACCATATATTTT. It yields the protein CAITNPGSSGNTIYF.

This clone was detected only a few times. DNA for the CDR3: TGTGCCAGCAGCGCTTCCACTCAAGAGACCCAGTACTTC. Protein product: CASSASTQETQYF. The chain carries TRBV5-4 and TRBJ2-5; D gene unclear. Germline V CDR1 and CDR2: SGHNT, YYREEE (reference sequence). V lost 4 bases and J 2 bases, leaving 9 bases between the germline ends. The CDR3 length is 13 residues.

The chain recombines TRBV6-7 with TRBJ1-5, with 10 bases matching TRBD1. TRBV6-7 is treated as an ORF (open reading frame) with a function not yet certain. The CDR3 contains 17 residues. Losses at the gene ends were 6 bases for V and 4 bases for J; bases not matched to a gene: 12. CDR3 coding DNA: TGTGCCAGCAGCCGTTACGACAGGGGGCAGAGTAATCAGCCCCAGCATTTT. As protein: CASSRYDRGQSNQPQHF.

The chain joins TRBV7-2 to TRBJ2-2; D unclear. Germline V CDR1 and CDR2: SGHTA, FQGNSA. The V and J ends lost 1 base and 4 bases respectively, with 13 bases between them. This CDR3 has 16 amino acids. The CDR3 protein is CASSLDVRVGTGELFF. In DNA, the CDR3 is TGTGCCAGCAGCTTAGATGTTCGGGTGGGCACCGGGGAGCTGTTTTTT.

This clone has just one count. The chain joins TRBV27 to TRBJ1-6; TRBD1 matches 9 bases. This CDR3 comprises 16 residues. Germline CDR1 is MNHEY and CDR2 is SMNVEV (reference sequence). Trimming removed 3 bases from V and 7 bases from J; junction bases left unmatched: 7. CDR3 protein: CASSLRPGQGNSPLHF. The CDR3 DNA follows: TGTGCCAGCAGTTTGCGGCCGGGACAGGGAAATTCACCCCTCCACTTT.

This clone was detected a few times. The chain combines TRBV10-3 with TRBJ2-3; tentative D call: TRBD2 (6 bases). The V end lost 3 bases, the J end lost 1 base, and 14 bases lay between the germline ends. CDR3 size: 16 residues. The germline V gene has CDR1 ENHRY and CDR2 SYGVKD. The CDR3 spells CAISDSTGLGTDTQYF. CDR3 bases: TGTGCCATCAGTGATTCGACGGGACTTGGCACAGATACGCAGTATTTT.

V and J are TRBV5-1 and TRBJ1-5; possible D gene TRBD1, 5 bases. V was trimmed by 4 bases and J by 4 bases, leaving 12 bases between them. The CDR3 has 14 amino acids. From germline, CDR1 is SGHRS and CDR2 YFSETQ. CDR3 amino acids: CASSPGANNQPQHF. CDR3 bases: TGCGCCAGCAGCCCCGGGGCCAATAATCAGCCCCAGCATTTT.

This sequence joins TRBV3-1 (or the pseudogene TRBV3-2) and TRBJ1-1; D call uncertain. This CDR3 is built from 12 residues. Trimming left V 3 bases short and J 5 bases short, with 7 bases between. CDR1 is LGHDT, CDR2 YNNKEL, per germline (reference sequence). The CDR3 nucleotides read TGTGCCAGCAGCCACCTACGGACTGAAGCTTTCTTT. It translates to CASSHLRTEAFF.